The 9 T cell receptor beta chains given below trace back to one sample, sequenced in a study of PD-1 blockade in classical Hodgkin lymphoma. All the patients suffered relapse after autologous stem cell transplantation, and brentuximab vedotin exposure differed. The data were produced by immunoSEQ multiplex PCR, yet TCRdb's version contains in-frame clones alone and is incomplete. The data contain approximately 44,000 clones, 60% to 85% of them singletons. Sequencing was performed on peripheral blood mononuclear cells (PBMCs), taken at baseline. These TCRs come from a human donor with classical Hodgkin lymphoma.

This chain links TRBV6-6 with TRBJ1-3, with 9 bases fitting TRBD1. Germline CDR1 MNHNY, CDR2 SVGAGI (reference sequence). Unmatched junction bases numbered 9, after V lost 5 bases and J lost 4 bases. This CDR3 contains 16 residues. DNA for the CDR3: TGTGCCAGCAGTAATCCCGGGACAGGGATCGGAAACACCATATATTTT. Protein product: CASSNPGTGIGNTIYF.

The chain is built from TRBV6-5 and TRBJ1-1; TRBD1 aligns across 8 bases. Trimming took 5 bases from V and 1 from J; bases not matched to a gene: 6. This CDR3 is built from 15 residues. Germline-derived CDR1 and CDR2 are MNHEY and SVGAGI. CDR3 DNA sequence: TGTGCCAGCAGTCCTCTAGGACAGGGGAACACTGAAGCTTTCTTT. Translating it yields CASSPLGQGNTEAFF.

The V and J genes are TRBV27 and TRBJ1-1; possible D gene TRBD1, 5 bases. The CDR3 totals 13 residues. The germline CDR1 and CDR2 sequences are MNHEY and SMNVEV (reference sequence). The ends were cut back, 5 bases at V and 1 base at J, with 8 bases in the middle. The CDR3 DNA reads as TGTGCCAGCAGTATTCAGGGGAACACTGAAGCTTTCTTT. It codes for CASSIQGNTEAFF.

This clone was recorded once. The V call is TRBV27, the J call TRBJ1-1; possible D gene TRBD1, 6 bases. The CDR3 loop spans 14 amino acids. Germline V CDR1 and CDR2: MNHEY, SMNVEV (reference sequence). The V and J ends lost 6 bases and 1 base respectively, with 12 bases between them. The CDR3 coding sequence is TGTGCCAGCAGCCTAAAAGGGGGGAACACTGAAGCTTTCTTT. It is translated as CASSLKGGNTEAFF.

The V and J genes are TRBV7-9 and TRBJ2-5, with TRBD1 matching 8 bases. This CDR3 is 14 amino acids long. With 11 bases clipped from V and 2 bases from J, the junction kept 10 bases outside the gene matches. CDR1 SEHNR and CDR2 FQNEAQ come from the germline V gene (reference sequence). The CDR3 protein is CAEGRTGQQETQYF. CDR3 in DNA: TGTGCCGAGGGCCGGACAGGGCAACAAGAGACCCAGTACTTC.

The genes are TRBV13 and TRBJ2-3, with D perhaps given as TRBD1 or TRBD2 (6 bases each). V was cut by 0 bases and J by 6 bases, with 22 bases left in between. CDR3 length equals 18 residues. CDR1 is PRHDT and CDR2 is FYEKMQ in the germline V gene (reference sequence). CDR3 sequence: CASSLGGGGAGAADTQYF. The CDR3 DNA reads TGTGCCAGCAGCTTAGGAGGAGGGGGTGCCGGTGCAGCGGATACGCAGTATTTT.

V and J are TRBV21-1 and TRBJ2-7. TRBV21-1 is a pseudogene locus. The CDR3 has 16 amino acids. The CDR3 region has the DNA TGTGCCAGCAGCAAAGAATCGGCAGGGAGCCATTACGAGCAGTACTTC. It is translated as CASSKESAGSHYEQYF.

A few counts support this clone. The J gene is TRBJ1-2, the V gene TRBV6-5; the match to TRBD1 covers 10 bases. V shed 0 bases and J 5 bases; nucleotides not matched to a gene: 3. The CDR3 spans 15 residues. CDR1 MNHEY and CDR2 SVGAGI come from the germline V gene. CDR3 region: CASSYSGTGEYGYTF. The DNA for the CDR3 is TGTGCCAGCAGTTACTCGGGGACAGGGGAATATGGCTACACCTTC.

V and J are TRBV10-2 and TRBJ2-3; 11 positions agree with TRBD2. The germline gives CDR1 WSHSY, CDR2 SAAADI. The CDR3 is made up of 15 amino acids. J lost 1 base, V lost 8 bases, and 5 bases had no gene match. CDR3 protein: CASRLLAGGTDTQYF. The CDR3 bases are TGCGCCAGCCGCCTACTAGCGGGAGGCACAGATACGCAGTATTTT.